The source of this T cell receptor beta chain is a study of T cells after posttransplantation cyclophosphamide. The method was immunoSEQ multiplex PCR; TCRdb's version includes in-frame clones alone and lacks a portion of them. Among tens of thousands of clones listed, about 90% were seen once. Germline-derived CDR1 and CDR2 are MGHDK and SYGVNS. V shed 3 bases and J shed 5 bases, with 20 bases lying between them. The CDR3 has 17 amino acids. The chain joins TRBV25-1 to TRBJ2-1; D unresolved. Sequencing used PBMCs. The source of this sequence is a woman in her forties or fifties in good health and a related stem cell transplant donor. The CDR3 region has the DNA TGTGCCAGCAGTGATAGGCAGCCCCCCATTCAGGACAATGAGCAGTTCTTC. Protein sequence: CASSDRQPPIQDNEQFF.